These 22 T cell receptor beta chains came from one sample sequenced in a study of cytomegalovirus exposure and HLA in healthy donors. TCRdb keeps only in-frame clones here, not all; method: immunoSEQ multiplex PCR. Here the sample spans around 150,000 clones, around nine tenths being singletons. Sequencing input: PBMCs. The source of these receptors is a woman aged 18-29 years in good health and CMV-seropositive.

This chain joins TRBV28 and TRBJ1-5; possibly TRBD1 for D (6 bases). Between the trimmed V and J ends, which lost 6 bases and 3 bases, there was a span of 21 bases. This CDR3 comprises 17 residues. The germline V gene has CDR1 MDHEN and CDR2 SYDVKM. The CDR3 protein is CASRGPLGQRINQPQHF. DNA of the CDR3: TGTGCCAGCAGGGGTCCCCTTGGACAGAGGATCAATCAGCCCCAGCATTTT. Together with reference TRBV28 and TRBJ1-5, the CDR3 gives the full variable domain: DVKVTQSSRYLVKRTGEKVFLECVQDMDHENMFWYRQDPGLGLRLIYFSYDVKMKEKGDIPEGYSVSREKKERFSLILESASTNQTSMYLCASRGPLGQRINQPQHFGDGTRLSIL.

This chain links TRBV10-3 with TRBJ2-7; a possible D gene is TRBD2 (6 bases). The V gene lost 4 bases and the J gene lost 2 bases, with 18 bases spanning the gap. This CDR3 is built from 16 residues. The germline V gene has CDR1 ENHRY and CDR2 SYGVKD. For the CDR3, the DNA is TGTGCCATCAGTGGTTCGGAGGGAAATTTTGCCTACGAGCAGTACTTC. It is translated as CAISGSEGNFAYEQYF.

The chain is built from TRBV6-1 and TRBJ2-1, with 10 bases fitting TRBD2. Germline values: CDR1 MNHNS, CDR2 SASEGT. V gave up 2 bases and J gave up 6 bases; unmatched junction bases: 7. This CDR3 has 16 amino acids. CDR3 DNA: TGTGCCAGCAGTGAACAGGGACTAGCGAGTTCCAATGAGCAGTTCTTC. It translates to CASSEQGLASSNEQFF.

The chain has TRBV6-4 and TRBJ1-5, with TRBD1 matching 8 bases. With 11 bases clipped from V and 6 bases from J, the junction kept 9 bases outside the gene matches. The CDR3 has 13 residues. CDR1 is MRHNA, CDR2 SNTAGT, per germline. The chain's CDR3 is CAGGQVVRQPQHF. The CDR3 DNA reads TGTGCCGGGGGACAGGTCGTCCGTCAGCCCCAGCATTTT.

J is TRBJ2-5 and V is TRBV28; 9 positions agree with TRBD2. Germline V lookup: CDR1 MDHEN, CDR2 SYDVKM. CDR3 length equals 14 residues. Losses at the gene ends were 3 bases for V and 5 bases for J; bases not matched to a gene: 4. CDR3 region: CASSLAGGRETQYF. The CDR3 region has the DNA TGTGCCAGCAGTTTGGCGGGGGGGAGGGAGACCCAGTACTTC.

The chain recombines TRBV4-1 with TRBJ1-1; D is perhaps TRBD1 (6 bases). V was cut by 1 base and J by 4 bases, with 16 bases left in between. The germline CDR1 and CDR2 sequences are MGHRA and YSYEKL. The CDR3 runs 16 residues. CDR3 DNA sequence: TGCGCCAGCAGCCAAGGTGTCAGGGGCCGGGCCACTGAAGCTTTCTTT. The encoded protein is CASSQGVRGRATEAFF.

This rearrangement joins TRBV10-3 to TRBJ2-7; TRBD1 matches 8 bases. CDR1 is ENHRY and CDR2 is SYGVKD in the germline V gene. The V segment lost 7 bases and the J segment 0 bases; nucleotides outside the gene matches: 5. The CDR3 totals 14 residues. The DNA for the CDR3 is TGTGCCATCAAAGGACAGGGAAGCTCCTACGAGCAGTACTTC. Protein: CAIKGQGSSYEQYF.

The genes are TRBV19 and TRBJ1-2; 9 bases agree with TRBD1. This CDR3 has 14 amino acids. V trimming: 4 bases; J trimming: 9 bases; junction bases outside the gene matches: 9. Germline V gene sequence: CDR1 LNHDA, CDR2 SQIVND (reference sequence). CDR3 sequence (DNA): TGTGCCAGTAGTACACAACCGGGACAGGGTCGCTACACCTTC. The encoded protein is CASSTQPGQGRYTF.

The gene calls are TRBV27 and TRBJ2-1; 13 bases are shared with TRBD2. Germline loops: CDR1 MNHEY, CDR2 SMNVEV (reference sequence). V shed 6 bases and J 2 bases; nucleotides not matched to a gene: 4. The CDR3 has 16 residues. The CDR3 DNA reads TGTGCCAGCAGAGTACTAGCGGGAGGGACCTACAATGAGCAGTTCTTC. It codes for CASRVLAGGTYNEQFF.

The chain carries TRBV18 and TRBJ1-1; weak D call: TRBD1 (6 bases). Per germline, CDR1 KGHSH and CDR2 LQKENI. The V gene lost 5 bases and the J gene lost 3 bases, with 16 bases spanning the gap. The CDR3 consists of 15 residues. The CDR3 reads CASSAFRGGDTEAFF. The CDR3 coding sequence is TGTGCCAGCTCAGCCTTCAGGGGAGGGGACACTGAAGCTTTCTTT.

V and J are TRBV15 and TRBJ2-7, with D possibly being TRBD1 (6 bases). The V and J ends lost 0 bases and 2 bases respectively, with 14 bases between them. This CDR3 is built from 16 residues. From germline, CDR1 is LNHNV and CDR2 YYDKDF (reference sequence). The CDR3 DNA reads as TGTGCCACCAGCAGAGATAGGACAGATAGAACCTACGAGCAGTACTTC. This sequence encodes CATSRDRTDRTYEQYF. The full variable domain, completed using reference TRBV15 and TRBJ2-7, is DAMVIQNPRYQVTQFGKPVTLSCSQTLNHNVMYWYQQKSSQAPKLLFHYYDKDFNNEADTPDNFQSRRPNTSFCFLDIRSPGLGDTAMYLCATSRDRTDRTYEQYFGPGTRLTVT.

The chain employs TRBV5-4 and TRBJ2-1, with 8 bases matching TRBD1. CDR1 is SGHNT, CDR2 YYREEE, per germline (reference sequence). This CDR3 is built from 15 residues. Unmatched junction bases numbered 12, after V lost 5 bases and J lost 8 bases. This chain's CDR3 is CASRTGTGRGYEQFF. CDR3 DNA: TGTGCCAGCAGAACCGGGACAGGTAGGGGATATGAGCAGTTCTTC.

The J gene is TRBJ2-3, the V gene TRBV9; possible D gene TRBD1, 5 bases. V was shortened by 0 bases and J by 5 bases, with 10 bases between the two germline ends. This CDR3 comprises 14 residues. The germline gives CDR1 SGDLS, CDR2 YYNGEE. Written as DNA, the CDR3 is TGTGCCAGCAGCGTAGGCAGGGCCCAAGATACGCAGTATTTT. Translation: CASSVGRAQDTQYF.

This chain links TRBV25-1 with TRBJ2-7; D is undetermined. Per the germline V gene, CDR1 is MGHDK and CDR2 is SYGVNS. Trimming left V 4 bases short and J 2 bases short, with 3 bases between. The CDR3 has 11 amino acids. CDR3 region: CASSVAYEQYF. Written as DNA, the CDR3 is TGTGCCAGCAGTGTCGCCTACGAGCAGTACTTC.

This sequence joins TRBV19 and TRBJ2-7, with D possibly TRBD1 on 6 matching bases. The CDR3 sequence is 15 residues long. V gave up 6 bases and J gave up 6 bases, with 21 bases separating them. Germline lookup yields CDR1 LNHDA and CDR2 SQIVND (reference sequence). CDR3 amino acids: CASSLPQGFGGEQYF. CDR3 coding DNA: TGTGCCAGTAGCCTGCCACAGGGCTTTGGAGGCGAGCAGTACTTC.

The chain has TRBV18 and TRBJ2-3, with 9 bases fitting TRBD2. After removal of 8 bases from V and 4 bases from J, the junction contained 10 bases not matched to a gene. In germline, CDR1 is KGHSH, CDR2 LQKENI. The CDR3 spans 15 residues. DNA for the CDR3: TGTGCCAGCCGGGGAGCGGGAGGAGGAGCAGATACGCAGTATTTT. Protein product: CASRGAGGGADTQYF. Looking up the rest from reference TRBV18 and TRBJ2-3 gives the full variable domain: NAGVMQNPRHLVRRRGQEARLRCSPMKGHSHVYWYRQLPEEGLKFMVYLQKENIIDESGMPKERFSAEFPKEGPSILRIQQVVRGDSAAYFCASRGAGGGADTQYFGPGTRLTVL.

V and J are TRBV27 and TRBJ1-5, with TRBD1 matching 8 bases. The germline CDR1 and CDR2 sequences are MNHEY and SMNVEV (reference sequence). V was clipped by 3 bases and J by 3 bases; unmatched bases: 7. The CDR3 has 16 residues. The CDR3 sequence is CASSLSGGLTNQPQHF. The CDR3 coding sequence is TGTGCCAGCAGTTTGTCAGGGGGCCTTACCAATCAGCCCCAGCATTTT.

The J gene is TRBJ2-3, the V gene TRBV7-2, with 8 bases identical to TRBD2. Germline CDR1 and CDR2: SGHTA and FQGNSA. V dropped 3 bases and J dropped 0; count of bases not matched to a gene: 2. CDR3 length equals 15 residues. CDR3 bases: TGTGCCAGCAGCTTGAGACTAGCGAGCACAGATACGCAGTATTTT. Its translation: CASSLRLASTDTQYF.

This clone appeared a single time. V and J are TRBV6-1 and TRBJ2-1, with 12 bases fitting TRBD2. This CDR3 is built from 17 residues. Per the germline V gene, CDR1 is MNHNS and CDR2 is SASEGT. The trim removed 4 bases at V and 4 bases at J, leaving 8 bases unmatched. The chain's CDR3 is CASSAGLAGRFYNEQFF. Written as DNA, the CDR3 is TGTGCCAGCAGTGCCGGACTAGCGGGAAGGTTTTACAATGAGCAGTTCTTC.

This chain joins TRBV11-2 and TRBJ2-1; unclear D gene. From germline, CDR1 is SGHAT and CDR2 FQNNGV. This CDR3 is built from 15 residues. V was cut by 3 bases and J by 0 bases, with 9 bases left in between. The CDR3 DNA is TGTGCCAGCAGCTTCGAGCCTAACTCCTACAATGAGCAGTTCTTC. The encoded protein is CASSFEPNSYNEQFF.

The chain carries TRBV10-3 and TRBJ2-7; possibly TRBD1 for D (6 bases). The CDR3 runs 16 residues. The V gene lost 4 bases and the J gene lost 0 bases, with 16 bases spanning the gap. Per the germline V gene, CDR1 is ENHRY and CDR2 is SYGVKD. The DNA of the CDR3 is TGTGCCATCAGTGGGGGGACACGGATGAGCTCCTACGAGCAGTACTTC. This gives the protein CAISGGTRMSSYEQYF.

This clone was detected once. The V gene is TRBV6-1, the J gene TRBJ2-3; TRBD2 matches at 7 bases. V was clipped by 6 bases and J by 0 bases; unmatched bases: 6. Germline-derived CDR1 and CDR2 are MNHNS and SASEGT. The CDR3 length is 15 residues. The CDR3 bases are TGTGCCAGCAGAAATTTGGGACTAAGCACAGATACGCAGTATTTT. This encodes CASRNLGLSTDTQYF.